The clone carrying this TCR beta chain was detected a few times. Antigen unknown. The data belong to a study of CD4 T cells in relation to SARS-CoV-2 and coronaviruses. About the study: PBMCs were cultured with antigen for roughly 10 days before TCR beta sequencing. The restricting HLA molecule for shared crossreactive spike epitopes was mapped.

Unexposed donor CD4+ T cells date from about 2011-2019, before the COVID-19 pandemic. Isolation of CD4+ T cells took place after 10 days in culture. As cell numbers allowed, unexposed-donor CD4+ T cells faced SARS-CoV-2 S/N and four cold-coronavirus spikes. PBMCs were plated at two million per well in IL-2-containing medium. Unmatched junction bases numbered 10, after V lost 4 bases and J lost 9 bases. In germline, CDR1 is LGHNA, CDR2 YSLEER. This CDR3 is built from 15 residues. Profiling relied on immunoSEQ multiplex PCR, and the TCRdb table lists in-frame clones only, not all of them. The sample carries tens of thousands of clones, about 70% recorded once.

J is TRBJ2-1 and V is TRBV4-3; 9 positions agree with TRBD2. The origin of this receptor is a human donor in good health. Material for sequencing was CD4+ T cells from PBMCs, cultured in vitro. The CDR3 spells CASSPLSAGGGEQFF. The CDR3 DNA follows: TGCGCCAGCAGCCCCCTTTCGGCGGGAGGGGGTGAGCAGTTCTTC.